One and the same sample provided the 13 T cell receptor beta chains below, sequenced in a study of regulatory T cells in long-lasting Graves disease. Regarding time point: newly diagnosed GD, antithyroid drugs for less than 3 months. Generation of the TCR library employed RNA extracted from PBMCs. According to the study, TCR beta libraries were built with iRepertoire HTBI primers and CDR3-region Arm-PCR. MiXCR, run by TCRdb on the multiplex PCR reads, gives a single entry per CDR3 protein. The sample lists about 400,000 distinct CDR3 sequences, 15% occurring once. In addition, the sample was reused for a study of T cells in Graves' hyperthyroidism and ophthalmopathy.

Here the sequenced sample was peripheral blood mononuclear cells (PBMCs), taken at new diagnosis, from a patient treated with antithyroid drugs. These receptor sequences come from a woman between 40 and 50 years old with Graves disease.

The CDR3 sequence: CASSFKGLAGAGTGELFF. The CDR3 DNA follows: TGCGCCAGCAGCTTTAAGGGACTAGCGGGAGCGGGCACCGGGGAGCTGTTTTTT. The gene calls are TRBV5-1 and TRBJ2-2; 14 bases fit TRBD2. Unmatched junction bases numbered 7, after V lost 2 bases and J lost 4 bases. The CDR3 runs to 18 residues. The V gene's germline CDR1 is SGHRS and CDR2 YFSETQ. Full variable domain (remainder filled in from reference TRBV5-1 and TRBJ2-2): KAGVTQTPRYLIKTRGQQVTLSCSPISGHRSVSWYQQTPGQGLQFLFEYFSETQRNKGNFPGRFSGRQFSNSRSEMNVSTLELGDSALYLCASSFKGLAGAGTGELFFGEGSRLTVL.

This clonotype has ten or more counts. The rearrangement links TRBV6-1 to TRBJ1-5, with D maybe TRBD1 (6 bases). Trimming took off 4 bases at V and 2 bases at J, with 18 bases between the two ends. Germline values: CDR1 MNHNS, CDR2 SASEGT. This CDR3 spans 17 amino acids. The chain's CDR3 is CASSALGGAGRNQPQHF. CDR3 nucleotides: TGTGCCAGCAGTGCCTTGGGGGGCGCGGGTCGCAATCAGCCCCAGCATTTT.

In this sample, this clonotype turned up many times. The chain combines TRBV28 with TRBJ2-1, with 10 nucleotides matching TRBD2. This CDR3 spans 17 amino acids. The germline V gene has CDR1 MDHEN and CDR2 SYDVKM. J was trimmed by 0 bases and V by 6 bases; bases with no gene match: 8. The CDR3 nucleotides are TGTGCCAGCAGACACTCTAGCGGGAGTCCCTCCTACAATGAGCAGTTCTTC. This sequence encodes CASRHSSGSPSYNEQFF.

This clonotype was counted at least ten times. The J gene is TRBJ2-7, the V gene TRBV3-1, with D perhaps TRBD1 (6 bases). Germline CDR1 is LGHDT and CDR2 is YNNKEL (reference sequence). Deletions cut 10 bases from V and 5 bases from J, with 21 bases between. This CDR3 spans 14 amino acids. The CDR3, as DNA: TGTGCCACCTCAGGGACAACCGAGATCAACGAGCAGTACTTC. As protein: CATSGTTEINEQYF.

The rearrangement links TRBV15 to TRBJ1-2; 8 positions agree with TRBD1. Germline V gives CDR1 LNHNV, CDR2 YYDKDF (reference sequence). The CDR3 sequence is 16 residues long. V dropped 5 bases and J dropped 7; count of bases not matched to a gene: 15. The CDR3 reads CATSGRFGQGSGGYTF. The CDR3 nucleotides are TGTGCCACCAGCGGTCGATTTGGACAGGGCTCGGGTGGCTACACCTTC.

V usage is TRBV30 and J usage is TRBJ2-1, with D possibly TRBD2 on 6 matching bases. The CDR3 has 15 residues. The germline CDR1 and CDR2 sequences are GTSNPN and SVGIG (reference sequence). V dropped 0 bases and J dropped 8 bases, with 17 bases sitting between them. The CDR3 region is CAWSVSGRELDEQFF. The CDR3 nucleotides are TGTGCCTGGAGTGTAAGTGGTCGGGAGCTTGATGAGCAGTTCTTC.

The table lists this clonotype with many counts. This rearrangement joins TRBV11-3 to TRBJ1-1, with TRBD1 matching over 7 bases. Germline CDR1 SGHNT, CDR2 YENEEA. The trim removed 1 base at V and 3 bases at J, leaving 11 bases unmatched. The CDR3 runs 17 residues. CDR3 DNA: TGTGCCAGCAGCTTAGCCCCCTTGACGACAGGGTACACTGAAGCTTTCTTT. Translating it yields CASSLAPLTTGYTEAFF. The whole variable domain, filled in from reference TRBV11-3 and TRBJ1-1, reads EAGVVQSPRYKIIEKKQPVAFWCNPISGHNTLYWYLQNLGQGPELLIRYENEEAVDDSQLPKDRFSAERLKGVDSTLKIQPAELGDSAVYLCASSLAPLTTGYTEAFFGQGTRLTVV.

The chain has TRBV28 and TRBJ2-3; 10 nucleotides match TRBD2. The germline CDR1 and CDR2 sequences are MDHEN and SYDVKM. The CDR3 sequence is 16 residues long. With 4 bases clipped from V and 2 bases from J, the junction kept 6 bases outside the gene matches. The CDR3 coding sequence is TGTGCCAGCAGTTCCACTAGCGGGAAAGACACAGATACGCAGTATTTT. This translates into CASSSTSGKDTDTQYF.

A note on this clonotype: Germline and junction disagree at one end, which may indicate a read error. This rearrangement joins TRBV20-1 to TRBJ1-1; TRBD1 matches 7 bases. The germline V gene has CDR1 DFQATT and CDR2 SNEGSKA (reference sequence). The length of the CDR3 is 13 residues. The CDR3 region is CGARDSGTVEAFF. CDR3 bases: TGCGGTGCTAGAGATTCGGGGACAGTTGAAGCTTTCTTT.

This clonotype was seen repeatedly, ten times or more. The genes are TRBV2 and TRBJ2-1; perhaps TRBD2 as D (5 bases). Germline lookup yields CDR1 SNHLY and CDR2 FYNNEI. The CDR3 contains 14 residues. V lost 8 bases to trimming and J lost 1 base, with 12 bases between them. The CDR3 loop is CASGQLASYNEQFF. CDR3 coding DNA: TGTGCCAGCGGGCAGCTAGCATCCTACAATGAGCAGTTCTTC.

This clonotype was counted at least ten times. As DNA, the CDR3 is TGTGCCAGCAGCTATCCGGGACAAGGCCATAGTTCCGAGCAGTACTTC. Its translation is CASSYPGQGHSSEQYF. The chain links TRBV11-2 to TRBJ2-7; weak D call: TRBD1 (6 bases). Germline assignment: CDR1 SGHAT and CDR2 FQNNGV. The CDR3 totals 16 residues. The V end was cut by 4 bases, the J end by 6 bases, with 22 bases between.

About this clonotype itself: An end of the junction does not agree with germline; a read error may underlie this. The chain employs TRBV7-7 and TRBJ2-2, with D perhaps matching TRBD2 (6 bases). This CDR3 is 15 amino acids long. Germline lookup yields CDR1 SSHAT and CDR2 FNYEAQ (reference sequence). The CDR3 coding sequence is TGTGCTAGCAGCTTTGGCGGGATGGGGTCCGGGGAGCTGTTTTTT. This gives the protein CASSFGGMGSGELFF.

This clonotype has at least ten counts. This chain uses TRBV12-3 or TRBV12-4 with TRBJ2-2; D gene unclear. CDR3 length: 14 residues. V lost 2 bases and J lost 6, with 10 bases in between. The DNA for the CDR3 is TGTGCCAGCAGTTTAAACCTCGGGCCCGGGGAGCTGTTTTTT. Translated: CASSLNLGPGELFF.